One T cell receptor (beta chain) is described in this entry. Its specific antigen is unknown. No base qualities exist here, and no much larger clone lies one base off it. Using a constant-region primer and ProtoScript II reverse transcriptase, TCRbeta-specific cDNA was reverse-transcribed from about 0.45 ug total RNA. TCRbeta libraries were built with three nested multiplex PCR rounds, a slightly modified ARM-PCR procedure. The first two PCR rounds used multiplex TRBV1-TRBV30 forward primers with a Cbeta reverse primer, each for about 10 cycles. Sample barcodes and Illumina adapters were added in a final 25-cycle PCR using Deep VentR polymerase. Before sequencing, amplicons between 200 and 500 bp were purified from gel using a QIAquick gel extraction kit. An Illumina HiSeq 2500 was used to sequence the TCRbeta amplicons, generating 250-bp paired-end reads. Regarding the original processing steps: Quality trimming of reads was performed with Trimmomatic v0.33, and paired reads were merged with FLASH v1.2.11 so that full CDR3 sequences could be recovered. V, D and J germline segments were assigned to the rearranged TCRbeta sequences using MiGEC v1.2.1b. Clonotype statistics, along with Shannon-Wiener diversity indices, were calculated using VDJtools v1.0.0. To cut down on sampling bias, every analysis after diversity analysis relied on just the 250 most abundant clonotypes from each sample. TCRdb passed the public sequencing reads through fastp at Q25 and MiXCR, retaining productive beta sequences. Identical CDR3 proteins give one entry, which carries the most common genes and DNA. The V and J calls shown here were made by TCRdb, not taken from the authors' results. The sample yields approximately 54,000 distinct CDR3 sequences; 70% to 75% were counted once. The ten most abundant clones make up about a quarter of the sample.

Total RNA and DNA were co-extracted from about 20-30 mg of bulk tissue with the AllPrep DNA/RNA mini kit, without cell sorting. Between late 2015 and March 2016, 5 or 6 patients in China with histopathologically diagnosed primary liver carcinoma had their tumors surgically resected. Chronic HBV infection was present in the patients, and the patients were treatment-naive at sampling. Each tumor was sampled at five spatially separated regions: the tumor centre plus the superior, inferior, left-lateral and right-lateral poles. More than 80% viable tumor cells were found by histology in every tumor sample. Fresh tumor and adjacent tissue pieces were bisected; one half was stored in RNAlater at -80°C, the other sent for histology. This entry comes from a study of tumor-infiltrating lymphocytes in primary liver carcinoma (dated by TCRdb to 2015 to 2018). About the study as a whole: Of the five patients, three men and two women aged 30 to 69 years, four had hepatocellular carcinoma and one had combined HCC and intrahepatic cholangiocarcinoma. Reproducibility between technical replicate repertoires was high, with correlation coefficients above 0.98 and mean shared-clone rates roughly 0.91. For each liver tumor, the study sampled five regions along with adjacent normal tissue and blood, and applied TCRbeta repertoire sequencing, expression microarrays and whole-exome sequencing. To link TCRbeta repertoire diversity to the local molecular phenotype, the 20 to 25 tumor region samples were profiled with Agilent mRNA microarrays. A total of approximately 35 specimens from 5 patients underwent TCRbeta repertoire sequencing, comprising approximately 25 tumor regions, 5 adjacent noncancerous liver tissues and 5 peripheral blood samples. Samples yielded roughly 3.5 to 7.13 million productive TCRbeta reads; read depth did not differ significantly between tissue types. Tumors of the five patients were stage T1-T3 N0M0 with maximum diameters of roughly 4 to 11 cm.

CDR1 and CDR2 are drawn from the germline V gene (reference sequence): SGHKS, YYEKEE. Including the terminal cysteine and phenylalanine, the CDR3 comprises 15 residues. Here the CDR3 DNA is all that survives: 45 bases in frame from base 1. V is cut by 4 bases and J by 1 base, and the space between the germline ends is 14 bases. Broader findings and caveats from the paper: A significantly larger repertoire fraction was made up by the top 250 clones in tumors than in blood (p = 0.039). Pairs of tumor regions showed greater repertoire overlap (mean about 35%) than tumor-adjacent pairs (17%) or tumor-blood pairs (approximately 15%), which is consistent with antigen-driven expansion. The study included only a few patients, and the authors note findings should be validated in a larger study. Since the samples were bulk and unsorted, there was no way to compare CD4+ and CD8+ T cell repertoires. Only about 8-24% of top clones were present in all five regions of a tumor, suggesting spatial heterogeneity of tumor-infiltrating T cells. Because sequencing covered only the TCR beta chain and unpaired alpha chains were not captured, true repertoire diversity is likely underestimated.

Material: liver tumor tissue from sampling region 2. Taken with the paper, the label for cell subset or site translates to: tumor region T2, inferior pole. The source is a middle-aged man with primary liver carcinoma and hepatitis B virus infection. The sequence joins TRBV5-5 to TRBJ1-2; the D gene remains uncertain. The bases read TGTGCCAGCAGCACCCGAACAAATTTTAACTATGGCTACACCTTC. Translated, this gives CASSTRTNFNYGYTF.